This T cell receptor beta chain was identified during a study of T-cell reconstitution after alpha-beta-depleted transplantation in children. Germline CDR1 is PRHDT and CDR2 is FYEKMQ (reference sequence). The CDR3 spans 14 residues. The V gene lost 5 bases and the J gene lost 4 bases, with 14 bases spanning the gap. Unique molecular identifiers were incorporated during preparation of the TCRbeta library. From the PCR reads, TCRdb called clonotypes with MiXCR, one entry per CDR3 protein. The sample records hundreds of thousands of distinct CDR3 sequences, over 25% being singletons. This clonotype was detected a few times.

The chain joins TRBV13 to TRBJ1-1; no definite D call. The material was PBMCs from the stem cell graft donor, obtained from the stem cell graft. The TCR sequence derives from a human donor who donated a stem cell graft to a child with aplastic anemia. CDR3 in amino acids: CASSLRIGSTEAFF. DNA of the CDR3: TGTGCCAGCAGCCTAAGAATAGGAAGCACTGAAGCTTTCTTT.